This TCR beta chain originates from a study of blood T cell repertoires in COVID-19. Overall study context: Material from acute and convalescent COVID-19 was sourced from the United States, Italy and Spain.

Clones were sequenced by immunoSEQ multiplex PCR, and TCRdb holds only the in-frame ones, with some missing. The top ten clones hold more than 35% of a sample with about 130,000 clones, about four fifths of them seen once. CDR3 length: 13 residues. The germline V gene has CDR1 MNHEY and CDR2 SMNVEV (reference sequence). V shed 5 bases and J shed 2 bases, with 10 bases lying between them. This clone occurred once. The rearrangement joins TRBV27 to TRBJ2-7; D unresolved. The source is a man aged 35 to 55 with active or convalescent COVID-19. Source material: peripheral blood. The CDR3 protein is CASSLAPAYEQYF. Written as DNA, the CDR3 is TGTGCCAGCAGTCTCGCACCAGCCTACGAGCAGTACTTC.